This T cell receptor (beta chain) was identified in a study of blood T cell repertoires in COVID-19. The germline gives CDR1 MNHEY, CDR2 SVGEGT. The CDR3 length is 14 residues. V dropped 2 bases and J dropped 1 base, with 6 bases sitting between them. Some clones are missing from TCRdb's copy, which holds only in-frame ones; the method was immunoSEQ multiplex PCR. The data show more than 300,000 clones, 85% to 95% seen once. The chain is built from TRBV6-2 or TRBV6-3 and TRBJ1-5, with D unresolved. This clonotype was obtained from a woman in her thirties who had been exposed to COVID-19. The specimen sequenced was PBMCs or T cells enriched from blood (not recorded which). CDR3 loop: CASSYLRSNQPQHF. The CDR3 DNA follows: TGTGCCAGCAGTTACCTCCGGAGCAATCAGCCCCAGCATTTT.